The 32 T cell receptor beta chains given below trace back to one sample, sequenced in a study of breast tumors, draining lymph nodes, adjacent tissues. TCRdb recomputed calls from the multiplex PCR reads with MiXCR, one row per CDR3 protein. The table lists 75,000 to 100,000 distinct CDR3 sequences, roughly 20% of them singletons. Axillary draining lymph nodes of breast cancer patients supplied the node samples. The sequencing sample was made of axillary lymph node tissue. The source of these receptors is a female donor with breast cancer. Some clones in this sample may be carry-over from other donors' samples.

The chain has TRBV27 and TRBJ2-1; perhaps TRBD1 as D (5 bases). Between the trimmed V and J ends, which lost 3 bases and 1 base, there was a span of 7 bases. Germline CDR1 is MNHEY and CDR2 is SMNVEV (reference sequence). This CDR3 is built from 14 residues. The CDR3 protein is CASSLAGSYNEQFF. CDR3 sequence (DNA): TGTGCCAGCAGTTTGGCAGGGTCCTACAATGAGCAGTTCTTC.

This clonotype was detected many times. V usage is TRBV9 and J usage is TRBJ2-1; a weak D match, TRBD2 (5 bases). Germline V lookup: CDR1 SGDLS, CDR2 YYNGEE. This CDR3 comprises 14 residues. Trimming removed 2 bases from V and 1 base from J, with 7 bases in between. The CDR3 bases are TGTGCCAGCAGCGTTGGCGGGTCCTACAATGAGCAGTTCTTC. The encoded protein is CASSVGGSYNEQFF.

Comments on this clonotype: Since a much larger clone is just one base distant, this may be a read error. The rearrangement joins TRBV11-2 to TRBJ2-7, with 9 bases lining up with TRBD2. The germline gives CDR1 SGHAT, CDR2 FQNNGV. The CDR3 spans 15 residues. The V segment lost 5 bases and the J segment 6 bases; nucleotides outside the gene matches: 11. The CDR3 region has the DNA TGTGCCAGCAGCCGGACTAGCGAGACTACCTGCGAGCAGTACTTC. As protein: CASSRTSETTCEQYF.

A few counts support this clonotype. This chain joins TRBV5-4 and TRBJ2-7, with 12 bases that match TRBD2. Trimming cost V 0 bases and J 4 bases; bases outside gene matches: 17. CDR3 length: 20 residues. Germline CDR1 reads SGHNT; CDR2 reads YYREEE (reference sequence). The CDR3 DNA reads as TGTGCCAGCAGCTTGGGGCCCGACCCCCGACTAGCGGGAGTCTTGTACGAGCAGTACTTC. Amino acids: CASSLGPDPRLAGVLYEQYF.

This clonotype was observed once. One base away lies a much larger clone, so this may be a sequencing read error. The gene calls are TRBV6-2 or TRBV6-3 and TRBJ2-1, with 9 positions matching TRBD2. The CDR3 length is 16 residues. Germline CDR1 is MNHEY and CDR2 is SVGEGT. CDR3 nucleotides: TGTGCCAGCACCAGACCCGGGACTAGCCACTACGATGAGCAGTTCTTC. It specifies CASTRPGTSHYDEQFF.

This clonotype appeared once. A much larger clonotype is one base distant, so this may be a read error. The missing conserved phenylalanine or tryptophan at the end of this CDR3 makes a read error likely. The chain employs TRBV20-1 and TRBJ2-3; 8 bases line up with TRBD2. The CDR3 extends over 14 amino acids. After removal of 4 bases from V and 10 bases from J, the junction contained 13 bases not matched to a gene. The germline V gene encodes CDR1 DFQATT and CDR2 SNEGSKA (reference sequence). CDR3 residues: CSATPGLGDRPQYL. The CDR3 bases are TGCAGTGCTACCCCGGGACTAGGGGATAGACCGCAGTATCTT.

In the case of this clonotype: A clone one base away is much larger, so this may be a read error. Here the CDR3 DNA reads TGTGCCAGCAGCTCGTTCGATCGTCTAGACACCGGGGAGCTGTTTTTT. Protein product: CASSSFDRLDTGELFF. The gene calls are TRBV5-6 and TRBJ2-2; no clear D gene. Trimming stripped 3 bases from V and 3 bases from J, with 15 bases between. The CDR3 is made up of 16 amino acids. CDR1 is SGHDT, CDR2 YYEEEE, per germline.

This clonotype was counted ten times or more. The chain uses TRBV4-1 and TRBJ2-1; 11 bases are a match to TRBD2. With 1 base clipped from V and 4 bases from J, the junction kept 0 bases outside the gene matches. This CDR3 contains 15 residues. CDR1 is MGHRA and CDR2 is YSYEKL in the germline V gene. Here the CDR3 reads CASSQGLAGYNEQFF. The CDR3 nucleotides read TGCGCCAGCAGCCAAGGACTAGCGGGGTACAATGAGCAGTTCTTC.

This clonotype was counted ten times or more. The chain employs TRBV7-9 and TRBJ1-2; a weak D match, TRBD1 (6 bases). V lost 6 bases to trimming and J lost 6 bases, with 14 bases between them. The CDR3 is 13 residues long. Germline CDR1 reads SEHNR; CDR2 reads FQNEAQ (reference sequence). The DNA of the CDR3 is TGTGCCAGCAGACAATCAACAGGGAATGGCTACACCTTC. This sequence encodes CASRQSTGNGYTF.

In its sample, this clonotype was seen many times. The genes are TRBV6-1 and TRBJ1-3; D possibly corresponds to TRBD1 (6 bases). Germline V CDR1 and CDR2: MNHNS, SASEGT. V lost 6 bases, J lost 2 bases, and 8 bases lay in between. The CDR3 has 13 residues. The DNA for the CDR3 is TGTGCCAGCAGGAGGGGGGCTGGAAACACCATATATTTT. Protein sequence: CASRRGAGNTIYF.

For this clonotype: This may arise from a read error, as a much more abundant clone is one base away. No conserved phenylalanine or tryptophan is present at the end of the CDR3, so a read error is the likely explanation. V and J are TRBV5-4 and TRBJ1-2, with D maybe TRBD1 (5 bases). CDR3 length equals 14 residues. The V gene's germline CDR1 is SGHNT and CDR2 YYREEE (reference sequence). V was trimmed by 5 bases and J by 3 bases, leaving 14 bases between them. The CDR3 reads CASRMGWDYYGYTL. The CDR3 DNA follows: TGTGCCAGCAGGATGGGGTGGGACTACTATGGCTACACCCTC.

Note on this clonotype: One junction end disagrees with the germline gene, perhaps due to a read error. The V gene is TRBV18, the J gene TRBJ2-7, with 7 nucleotides matching TRBD1. The germline gives CDR1 KGHSH, CDR2 LQKENI. This CDR3 is built from 13 residues. The CDR3 sequence: CASSPQGSYEQYF. The CDR3 DNA reads TGTGCCAGCTCGCCACAGGGGAGCTACGAGCAGTACTTC.

V and J are TRBV4-3 and TRBJ2-1; the D gene is possibly TRBD1 (5 bases). Germline V CDR1 and CDR2: LGHNA, YSLEER. The CDR3 sequence is 16 residues long. V was trimmed by 2 bases and J by 0 bases, leaving 11 bases between them. The CDR3 loop is CASSQSDRSSYNEQFF. The CDR3 coding sequence is TGCGCCAGCAGCCAATCTGACAGAAGCTCCTACAATGAGCAGTTCTTC.

This clonotype was seen only once. A much more abundant neighbour one base away suggests this may be a read error. CDR3 residues: CSADLPGQGAQGYTF. CDR3 DNA sequence: TGCAGCGCTGATCTACCGGGACAGGGGGCGCAAGGCTACACCTTC. The chain couples TRBV29-1 to TRBJ1-2; 12 nucleotides line up with TRBD1. CDR1 is SQVTM, CDR2 ANQGSEA, per germline. The CDR3 covers 15 residues. The trim removed 7 bases at V and 8 bases at J, leaving 14 bases unmatched. The variable domain in full, completed from reference TRBV29-1 and TRBJ1-2, reads SAVISQKPSRDICQRGTSLTIQCQVDSQVTMMFWYRQQPGQSLTLIATANQGSEATYESGFVIDKFPISRPNLTFSTLTVSNMSPEDSSIYLCSADLPGQGAQGYTFGSGTRLTVV.

This clonotype was detected many times. The chain links TRBV7-3 to TRBJ2-1; 14 bases map to TRBD2. Germline CDR1 SGHTA, CDR2 FQGTGA. The CDR3 is made up of 16 amino acids. The trim removed 1 base at V and 7 bases at J, leaving 3 bases unmatched. The CDR3 bases are TGTGCCAGCAGCTTAAGTGGGACTAGCGGGAGTAATGAGCAGTTCTTC. Protein: CASSLSGTSGSNEQFF.

The sample holds many counts of this clonotype. The genes are TRBV5-6 and TRBJ1-2, with D perhaps matching TRBD1 (6 bases). V was shortened by 0 bases and J by 3 bases, with 9 bases between the two germline ends. Germline CDR1 is SGHDT and CDR2 is YYEEEE. CDR3 length equals 14 residues. Written as DNA, the CDR3 is TGTGCCAGCAGCTTGGCCGGACAGCACTATGGCTACACCTTC. Translation gives CASSLAGQHYGYTF. Combining the CDR3 with reference TRBV5-6 and TRBJ1-2 gives the whole variable domain DAGVTQSPTHLIKTRGQQVTLRCSPKSGHDTVSWYQQALGQGPQFIFQYYEEEERQRGNFPDRFSGHQFPNYSSELNVNALLLGDSALYLCASSLAGQHYGYTFGSGTRLTVV.

This clonotype was observed at least ten times. The chain recombines TRBV7-9 with TRBJ2-7; D call uncertain. CDR3 length: 14 amino acids. The germline gives CDR1 SEHNR, CDR2 FQNEAQ (reference sequence). Trimming removed 2 bases from V and 5 bases from J, with 13 bases in between. The CDR3 loop is CASSLIVRPDEQYF. For the CDR3, the DNA is TGTGCCAGCAGCTTAATTGTCCGGCCGGACGAGCAGTACTTC.

This clonotype was seen a few times. A much larger clone is a single base away; this may be a read error. This chain connects TRBV7-2 to TRBJ2-3; a possible D gene is TRBD1 (6 bases). This CDR3 comprises 15 residues. Germline V gives CDR1 SGHTA, CDR2 FQGNSA. Trimming removed 5 bases at V and 1 base at J, with 13 bases between. Here the CDR3 DNA reads TGTGCCAGCAGCCCCGAGGGGGTTCGCACAGATACGCAGTATTTT. Protein product: CASSPEGVRTDTQYF.

The chain couples TRBV19 to TRBJ2-1; 7 bases align to TRBD1. Germline V gene lookup returns CDR1 LNHDA and CDR2 SQIVND (reference sequence). This CDR3 contains 16 residues. Trimming cost V 5 bases and J 4 bases; bases outside gene matches: 11. CDR3 loop: CASSARQGKGYNEQFF. The CDR3, as DNA: TGTGCCAGTAGTGCTAGACAGGGTAAGGGATACAATGAGCAGTTCTTC.

This clonotype was found many times. The V call is TRBV10-3, the J call TRBJ2-7; perhaps TRBD1 as D (5 bases). Germline V gene data show CDR1 as ENHRY and CDR2 as SYGVKD. With 6 bases removed from V and 6 bases from J, the gap between germline ends came to 18 bases. The CDR3 spans 14 residues. CDR3 amino acids: CAIRSPREVFEQYF. In DNA form, the CDR3 reads TGTGCCATCAGGTCCCCCAGGGAAGTGTTCGAGCAGTACTTC.

This clonotype was observed at least ten times. The chain links TRBV5-4 to TRBJ1-5, with D possibly matching TRBD1 (5 bases). This CDR3 has 14 amino acids. CDR1 is SGHNT and CDR2 is YYREEE in the germline V gene (reference sequence). Trimming pared 5 bases from V and 6 bases from J, leaving 15 bases between. CDR3 coding DNA: TGTGCCAGCAGTCCCGGGGGGTTGGGTCAGCCCCAGCATTTT. This translates into CASSPGGLGQPQHF.

This clonotype appeared many times. This rearrangement joins TRBV6-5 to TRBJ1-2; D call uncertain. The germline V and J ends were trimmed by 6 bases and 8 bases, with 10 bases remaining between them. Germline CDR1 is MNHEY and CDR2 is SVGAGI. CDR3 length: 11 amino acids. The CDR3 sequence is CASSYLGGYTF. The CDR3 DNA follows: TGTGCCAGCAGCTATCTAGGGGGCTACACCTTC.

This clonotype was recorded at least ten times. The chain joins TRBV28 to TRBJ2-7; TRBD1 might be the D (5 bases). The CDR3 runs 12 residues. Germline CDR1 and CDR2: MDHEN and SYDVKM. The ends were cut back, 5 bases at V and 4 bases at J, with 9 bases in the middle. Written as DNA, the CDR3 is TGTGCCAGCAGTCGAAAGGGGTACGAGCAGTACTTC. The encoded protein is CASSRKGYEQYF.

This clonotype was seen repeatedly, ten times or more. The rearrangement uses TRBV28 and TRBJ1-2; 7 bases are a match to TRBD1. CDR1 is MDHEN and CDR2 is SYDVKM in the germline V gene. This CDR3 comprises 15 residues. With 6 bases clipped from V and 3 bases from J, the junction kept 10 bases outside the gene matches. The CDR3 DNA reads as TGTGCCAGCAGGACCACAGGGGCGAGCTACTATGGCTACACCTTC. Translated: CASRTTGASYYGYTF.

This clonotype was seen just once. One junction end disagrees with the germline gene, perhaps due to a read error. This chain links TRBV5-4 with TRBJ1-4, with TRBD1 identical over 7 bases. The length of the CDR3 is 14 residues. CDR1 and CDR2 from the germline V gene are SGHNT and YYREEE (reference sequence). In DNA, the CDR3 is TGCGCCAGCAGTCCCGGCAGGGGGACTGAAGAACTGTTTTTT. Translated, it gives CASSPGRGTEELFF.

This clonotype was seen at least ten times. The chain uses TRBV9 and TRBJ2-1; no definite D call. The germline gives CDR1 SGDLS, CDR2 YYNGEE. The CDR3 runs 15 residues. V was shortened by 0 bases and J by 3 bases, with 10 bases between the two germline ends. The CDR3 region has the DNA TGTGCCAGCAGCGTAGCCGCTGGCCTCTACAATGAGCAGTTCTTC. It specifies CASSVAAGLYNEQFF.

Many counts were recorded for this clonotype. The chain links TRBV14 to TRBJ1-2; no clear D. The germline V gene encodes CDR1 SGHDN and CDR2 FVKESK. Deletions cut 3 bases from V and 8 bases from J, with 10 bases between. The CDR3 loop spans 12 amino acids. CDR3 loop: CASSHRFSGYTF. CDR3 bases: TGTGCCAGCAGCCACAGGTTTAGCGGCTACACCTTC. Filled out from reference TRBV14 and TRBJ1-2, the complete variable domain reads EAGVTQFPSHSVIEKGQTVTLRCDPISGHDNLYWYRRVMGKEIKFLLHFVKESKQDESGMPNNRFLAERTGGTYSTLKVQPAELEDSGVYFCASSHRFSGYTFGSGTRLTVV.

This clonotype has at least ten counts. The chain couples TRBV27 to TRBJ2-7, with TRBD1 identical over 9 bases. The germline CDR1 and CDR2 sequences are MNHEY and SMNVEV (reference sequence). The CDR3 runs to 15 residues. V was pared by 5 bases and J by 7 bases, with 12 bases of the junction left unmatched. This CDR3 is CASSNFGTGSSEQYF. The CDR3 coding sequence is TGTGCCAGCAGTAACTTCGGGACAGGGTCGAGTGAGCAGTACTTC.

This clonotype was seen repeatedly, ten times or more. The chain joins TRBV5-4 to TRBJ2-1; TRBD1 matches 12 bases. The V segment lost 3 bases and the J segment 9 bases; nucleotides outside the gene matches: 4. The CDR3 has 14 residues. The germline V gene encodes CDR1 SGHNT and CDR2 YYREEE (reference sequence). The CDR3, as DNA: TGTGCCAGCAGCTGGGACAGGGGGCGAGGTGAGCAGTTCTTC. Protein: CASSWDRGRGEQFF.

This clonotype has at least ten counts. This sequence joins TRBV20-1 and TRBJ2-7; 10 nucleotides match TRBD2. The CDR3 covers 13 residues. The V gene end was trimmed by 6 bases and the J gene end by 2 bases; junction bases not matched to a gene: 4. Looked up from germline, CDR1 is DFQATT and CDR2 is SNEGSKA (reference sequence). Here the CDR3 DNA reads TGCAGTGCCACGGGACTAGCGACCTACGAGCAGTACTTC. Its protein product is CSATGLATYEQYF.

As concerns this clonotype: At one end the junction does not follow the germline gene, possibly because of a read error. The chain is built from TRBV6-2 or TRBV6-3 and TRBJ2-1; 7 bases fit TRBD1. Germline CDR1 reads MNHEY; CDR2 reads SVGEGT. The CDR3 has 13 residues. The CDR3: CASRTNRGNEQCF. The CDR3 DNA follows: TGTGCCAGCAGAACCAACAGGGGAAATGAGCAGTGCTTC.

This clonotype was seen ten or more times. The V gene is TRBV5-6, the J gene TRBJ2-3; 7 nucleotides line up with TRBD2. This CDR3 comprises 15 residues. Per germline, CDR1 SGHDT and CDR2 YYEEEE. The trim removed 0 bases at V and 4 bases at J, leaving 5 bases unmatched. The DNA for the CDR3 is TGTGCCAGCAGCTTGGGACTAGCTCGGTCAGATACGCAGTATTTT. Translation gives CASSLGLARSDTQYF.